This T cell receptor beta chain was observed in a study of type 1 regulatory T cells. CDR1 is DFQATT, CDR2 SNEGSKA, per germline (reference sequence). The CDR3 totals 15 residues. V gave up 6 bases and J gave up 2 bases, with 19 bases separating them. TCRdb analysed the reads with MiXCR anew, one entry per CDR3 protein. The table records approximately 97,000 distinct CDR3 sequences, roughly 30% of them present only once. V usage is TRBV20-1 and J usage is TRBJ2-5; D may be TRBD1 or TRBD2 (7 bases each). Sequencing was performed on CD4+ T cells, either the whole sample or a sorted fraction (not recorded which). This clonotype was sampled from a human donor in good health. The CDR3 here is CSAGLGQDLQETQYF. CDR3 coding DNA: TGCAGTGCCGGACTAGGACAGGATCTACAAGAGACCCAGTACTTC.